This T cell receptor (beta chain) originates from a study of untreated major depressive disorder. The length of the CDR3 is 20 residues. Per the germline V gene, CDR1 is SGHRS and CDR2 is YFSETQ. V shed 3 bases and J 6 bases; nucleotides not matched to a gene: 24. DSM-IV major depressive disorder patients had Hamilton Rating Scale scores of 18 or more. For at least 8 weeks, patients took no psychiatric medication. Blood, around 30 ml, was drawn into EDTA tubes. Study observations and caveats: CD4+ T cells from depressed patients used TRBV05-01 (Vbeta 5.1) more often than controls.

TCRdb keeps only in-frame clones here, not all; method: immunoSEQ multiplex PCR. The data contain about 20,000 clones, roughly nine tenths of them seen just once; the ten biggest clones take up roughly 0.6%. In the case of this clone: Its cognate antigen is unknown.

Input material: CD4+ T cells from PBMCs. The receptor was derived from a woman between 40 and 50 years old with major depressive disorder. The gene calls are TRBV5-1 and TRBJ2-1; 7 positions agree with TRBD2. The CDR3 here is CASSSLGGSISLDSLNEQFF. The CDR3 nucleotides read TGCGCCAGCAGCTCCCTTGGCGGGAGTATCTCCCTTGATTCCCTCAATGAGCAGTTCTTC. Using reference TRBV5-1 and TRBJ2-1 for the parts outside the CDR3, the full variable domain is KAGVTQTPRYLIKTRGQQVTLSCSPISGHRSVSWYQQTPGQGLQFLFEYFSETQRNKGNFPGRFSGRQFSNSRSEMNVSTLELGDSALYLCASSSLGGSISLDSLNEQFFGPGTRLTVL.